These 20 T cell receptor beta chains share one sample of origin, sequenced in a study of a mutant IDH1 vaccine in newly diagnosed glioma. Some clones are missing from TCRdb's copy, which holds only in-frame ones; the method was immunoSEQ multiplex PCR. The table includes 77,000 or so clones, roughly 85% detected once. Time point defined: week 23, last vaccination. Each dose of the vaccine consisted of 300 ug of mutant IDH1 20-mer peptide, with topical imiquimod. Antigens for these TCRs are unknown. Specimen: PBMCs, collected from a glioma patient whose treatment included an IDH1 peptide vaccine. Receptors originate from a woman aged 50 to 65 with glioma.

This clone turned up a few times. The CDR3 loop reads CSGAGDYGYTF. CDR3 sequence (DNA): TGCAGCGGTGCAGGGGACTATGGCTACACCTTC. The chain recombines TRBV29-1 with TRBJ1-2; D perhaps matches TRBD1 (6 bases). Trimming pared 7 bases from V and 3 bases from J, leaving 9 bases between. The germline V gene encodes CDR1 SQVTM and CDR2 ANQGSEA. The CDR3 contains 11 residues.

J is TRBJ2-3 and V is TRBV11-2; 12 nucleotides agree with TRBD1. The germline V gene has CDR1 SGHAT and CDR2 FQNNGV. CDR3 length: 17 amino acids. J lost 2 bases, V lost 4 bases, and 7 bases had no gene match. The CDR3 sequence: CASSSTGTGGHTDTQYF. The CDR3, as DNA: TGTGCCAGCAGCTCAACCGGGACAGGGGGCCACACAGATACGCAGTATTTT.

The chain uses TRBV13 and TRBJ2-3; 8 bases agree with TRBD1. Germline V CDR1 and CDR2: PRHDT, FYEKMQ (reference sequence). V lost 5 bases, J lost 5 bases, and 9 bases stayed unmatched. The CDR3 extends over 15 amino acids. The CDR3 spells CASSQVQGAGDTQYF. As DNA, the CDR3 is TGTGCCAGCAGCCAAGTTCAGGGGGCTGGAGATACGCAGTATTTT.

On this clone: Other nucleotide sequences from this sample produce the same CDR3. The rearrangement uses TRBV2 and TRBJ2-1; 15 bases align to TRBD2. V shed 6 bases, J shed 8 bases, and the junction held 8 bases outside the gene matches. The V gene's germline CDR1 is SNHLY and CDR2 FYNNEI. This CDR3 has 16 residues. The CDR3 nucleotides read TGTGCCAGCAGCGGGACTAGCGGGAGGAGTAACCATGAGCAGTTCTTC. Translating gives CASSGTSGRSNHEQFF.

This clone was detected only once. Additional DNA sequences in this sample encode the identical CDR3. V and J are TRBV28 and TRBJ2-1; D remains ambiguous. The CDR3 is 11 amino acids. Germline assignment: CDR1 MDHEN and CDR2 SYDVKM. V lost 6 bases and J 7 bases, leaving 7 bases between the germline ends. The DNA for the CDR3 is TGTGCCAGCAGCCTAAGAAATGAGCAGTTCTTC. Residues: CASSLRNEQFF.

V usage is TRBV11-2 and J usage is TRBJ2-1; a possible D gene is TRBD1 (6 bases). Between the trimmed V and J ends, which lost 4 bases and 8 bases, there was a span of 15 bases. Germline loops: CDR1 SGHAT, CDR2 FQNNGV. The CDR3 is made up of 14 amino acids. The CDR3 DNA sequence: TGTGCCAGCAGCTCAGGGACACCTATCGATGAGCAGTTCTTC. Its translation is CASSSGTPIDEQFF.

The CDR3 DNA follows: TGTGCCACCAGCAGAACACCCATGGGACTAGCGGCCTCTAGCTCCTACAATGAGCAGTTCTTC. Translated, it gives CATSRTPMGLAASSSYNEQFF. The chain couples TRBV15 to TRBJ2-1; 11 bases match TRBD2. The CDR3 spans 21 residues. Trimming removed 2 bases from V and 0 bases from J; junction bases left unmatched: 15. Germline V gene sequence: CDR1 LNHNV, CDR2 YYDKDF (reference sequence).

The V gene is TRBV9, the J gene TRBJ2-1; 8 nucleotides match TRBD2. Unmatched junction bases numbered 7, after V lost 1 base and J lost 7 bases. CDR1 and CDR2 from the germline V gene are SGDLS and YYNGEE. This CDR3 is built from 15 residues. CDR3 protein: CASSVRAGAQNEQFF. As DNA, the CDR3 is TGTGCCAGCAGCGTACGAGCGGGAGCTCAAAATGAGCAGTTCTTC.

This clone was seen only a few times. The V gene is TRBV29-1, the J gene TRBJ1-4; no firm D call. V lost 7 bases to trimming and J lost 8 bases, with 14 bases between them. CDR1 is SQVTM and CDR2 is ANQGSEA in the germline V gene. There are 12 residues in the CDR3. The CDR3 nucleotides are TGCAGCGCCGGAGGGAGTGAAGAAAAACTGTTTTTT. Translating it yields CSAGGSEEKLFF.

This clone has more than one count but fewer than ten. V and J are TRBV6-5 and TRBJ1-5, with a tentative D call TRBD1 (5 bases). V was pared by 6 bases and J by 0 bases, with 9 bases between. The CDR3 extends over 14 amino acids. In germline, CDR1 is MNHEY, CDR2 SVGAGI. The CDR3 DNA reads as TGTGCCAGCAGCCGGGACGGTAGCAATCAGCCCCAGCATTTT. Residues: CASSRDGSNQPQHF.

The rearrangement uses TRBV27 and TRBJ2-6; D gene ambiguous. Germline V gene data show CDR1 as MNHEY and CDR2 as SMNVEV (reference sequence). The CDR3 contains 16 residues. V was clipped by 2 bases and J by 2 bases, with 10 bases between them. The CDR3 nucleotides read TGTGCCAGCAGTTTACTGGGTTCGGCTGGGGCCAACGTCCTGACTTTC. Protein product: CASSLLGSAGANVLTF.

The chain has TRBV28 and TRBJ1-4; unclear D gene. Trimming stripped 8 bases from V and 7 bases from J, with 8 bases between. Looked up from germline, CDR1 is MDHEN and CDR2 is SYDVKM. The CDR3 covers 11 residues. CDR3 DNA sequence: TGTGCCAGCGAGGGAACTGAAAAACTGTTTTTT. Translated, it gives CASEGTEKLFF.

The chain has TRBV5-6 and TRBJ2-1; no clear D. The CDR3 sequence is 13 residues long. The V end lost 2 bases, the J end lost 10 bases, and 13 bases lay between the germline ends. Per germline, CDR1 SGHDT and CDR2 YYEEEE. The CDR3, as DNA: TGTGCCAGCAGCTTTGCTGCCGCTACGGAGCAGTTCTTC. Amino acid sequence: CASSFAAATEQFF.

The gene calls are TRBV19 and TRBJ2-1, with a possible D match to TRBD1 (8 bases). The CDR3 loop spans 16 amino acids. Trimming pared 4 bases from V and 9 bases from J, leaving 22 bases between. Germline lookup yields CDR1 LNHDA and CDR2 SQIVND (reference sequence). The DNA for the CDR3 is TGTGCCAGTAGTAAGGGAGGGTTAAGACAGGGGACTGAGCAGTTCTTC. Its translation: CASSKGGLRQGTEQFF.

The CDR3 coding sequence is TGCGCCAGCAGCTTGGGGGTCACCGGGACAGCCTCCTACGAGCAGTACTTC. It codes for CASSLGVTGTASYEQYF. The chain is built from TRBV5-1 and TRBJ2-7; TRBD1 aligns across 7 bases. This CDR3 is 17 amino acids long. Germline CDR1 reads SGHRS; CDR2 reads YFSETQ. The trim removed 0 bases at V and 0 bases at J, leaving 9 bases unmatched.

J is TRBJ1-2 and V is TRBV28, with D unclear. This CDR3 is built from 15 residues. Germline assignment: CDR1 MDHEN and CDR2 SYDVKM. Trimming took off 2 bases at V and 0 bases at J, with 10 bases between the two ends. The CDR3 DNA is TGTGCCAGCAGTTTAACGGCGTCTTCTAACTATGGCTACACCTTC. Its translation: CASSLTASSNYGYTF.

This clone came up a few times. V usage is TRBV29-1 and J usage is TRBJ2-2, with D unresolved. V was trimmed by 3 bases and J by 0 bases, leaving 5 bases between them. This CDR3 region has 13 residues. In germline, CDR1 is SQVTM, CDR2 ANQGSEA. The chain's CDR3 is CSVDRTNTGELFF. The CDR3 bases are TGCAGCGTTGACCGGACGAACACCGGGGAGCTGTTTTTT.

The CDR3 DNA sequence: TGCGCCAGCAGCGCAGGACGGGTCTATGGCTACACCTTC. Translation: CASSAGRVYGYTF. The rearrangement joins TRBV5-1 to TRBJ1-2, with unresolved D. The germline V and J ends were trimmed by 4 bases and 4 bases, with 11 bases remaining between them. The CDR3 runs 13 residues. Germline V lookup: CDR1 SGHRS, CDR2 YFSETQ.

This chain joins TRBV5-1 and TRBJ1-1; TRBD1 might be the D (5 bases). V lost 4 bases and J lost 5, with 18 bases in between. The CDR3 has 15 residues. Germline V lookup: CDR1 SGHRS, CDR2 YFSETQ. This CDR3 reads CASSPEEGRRTEAFF. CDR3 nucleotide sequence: TGCGCCAGCAGCCCGGAAGAGGGGAGGAGGACTGAAGCTTTCTTT.

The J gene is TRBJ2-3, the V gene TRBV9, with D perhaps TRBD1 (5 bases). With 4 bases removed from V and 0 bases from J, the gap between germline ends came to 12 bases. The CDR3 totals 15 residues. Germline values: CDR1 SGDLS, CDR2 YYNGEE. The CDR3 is CASSLGETSTDTQYF. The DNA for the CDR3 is TGTGCCAGCAGCTTAGGGGAAACTAGCACAGATACGCAGTATTTT.